These 28 T cell receptor beta chains were sequenced from one sample in a study. TCRdb itself ran the 5' RACE reads through MiXCR, one entry per CDR3 protein. The sample holds some 62,000 distinct CDR3 sequences; approximately 23% are singletons and the top ten take approximately 3%. Specimen: memory CD4+ T cells sorted from a lymph node. Subset described: memory CD4+ T cells, CD4+CD45RO+CD25-. The receptors stem from a female donor with breast cancer.

Concerning this clonotype: Given a much more abundant clone one base away, this may be a read error. J is TRBJ2-7 and V is TRBV7-2; D is possibly TRBD1 (5 bases). This CDR3 has 15 amino acids. Germline CDR1 reads SGHTA; CDR2 reads FQGNSA. CDR3 sequence (DNA): TGTGCCGGCAGCTTAATCGTACAGGCGACCTACGAGCAGTACTTC. Its translation is CAGSLIVQATYEQYF.

A word on this clonotype: A read error may explain this, as a much larger clone is one base away. The chain links TRBV20-1 to TRBJ2-3; 7 bases fit TRBD2. The CDR3 consists of 15 residues. Per germline, CDR1 DFQATT and CDR2 SNEGSKA (reference sequence). The CDR3 spells CRASGGSTTPDTQYF. CDR3 in DNA: TGCAGGGCTAGTGGCGGGAGCACCACCCCAGATACGCAGTATTTT.

With respect to this clonotype: It may be a read error: a sequence one base away is much more abundant. The chain uses TRBV5-1 and TRBJ2-1; TRBD1 agrees at 7 bases. CDR1 SGHRS and CDR2 YFSETQ come from the germline V gene. CDR3 length equals 13 residues. The CDR3 DNA follows: TGCGCCAGCAGCGCTGGGACAGACAATGAGCAGTCCTTC. Encoded protein: CASSAGTDNEQSF.

This clonotype occurred many times. The rearrangement joins TRBV4-1 to TRBJ2-3, with 7 bases aligning to TRBD1. CDR3 length: 12 amino acids. V dropped 4 bases and J dropped 9; count of bases not matched to a gene: 4. The germline V gene has CDR1 MGHRA and CDR2 YSYEKL. This CDR3 is CASSPRGLTQYF. CDR3 sequence (DNA): TGCGCCAGCAGCCCCAGGGGGTTGACGCAGTATTTT.

Turning to this clonotype: This may arise from a read error, as a much more abundant clone is one base away. The chain couples TRBV9 to TRBJ2-3, with a possible D match to TRBD2 (5 bases). From germline, CDR1 is SGDLS and CDR2 YYNGEE. This CDR3 has 15 residues. The CDR3 DNA sequence: TGTGCCAGCAGCGCCGATGGCGGGCGCACAGATACGCTGTATTTT. Encoded protein: CASSADGGRTDTLYF.

The chain links TRBV6-1 to TRBJ1-5, with D unresolved. The V end was cut by 6 bases, the J end by 2 bases, with 8 bases between. Germline V gene data show CDR1 as MNHNS and CDR2 as SASEGT. CDR3 length: 13 amino acids. The CDR3 nucleotides are TGTGCCAGCAGGGATCTACGCAATCAGCCCCAGCATTTT. Encoded protein: CASRDLRNQPQHF.

The chain combines TRBV5-1 with TRBJ2-7; D possibly matches TRBD1 or TRBD2 (6 bases each). The CDR3 contains 15 residues. Trimming pared 2 bases from V and 5 bases from J, leaving 17 bases between. The germline V gene encodes CDR1 SGHRS and CDR2 YFSETQ. CDR3: CASSFLGGQSNEQYF. DNA for the CDR3: TGCGCCAGCAGCTTCTTAGGGGGGCAATCGAACGAGCAGTACTTC.

The rearrangement uses TRBV6-2 or TRBV6-3 and TRBJ2-3; maybe TRBD2 (6 bases). Trimming left V 7 bases short and J 1 base short, with 15 bases between. This CDR3 contains 15 residues. CDR1 MNHEY and CDR2 SVGEGT come from the germline V gene. The CDR3 protein is CASTTTLARTDTQYF. The DNA for the CDR3 is TGTGCCAGCACCACGACTCTAGCGCGCACAGATACGCAGTATTTT.

The table lists this clonotype with many counts. The chain has TRBV7-2 and TRBJ2-3; 11 nucleotides align to TRBD1. CDR3 length: 15 amino acids. The J segment lost 4 bases and the V segment lost 6 bases, leaving 6 bases of the junction unmatched. The V gene's germline CDR1 is SGHTA and CDR2 FQGNSA. CDR3 sequence: CASRPDRGRSDTQYF. CDR3 sequence (DNA): TGTGCCAGCAGGCCGGACAGGGGGCGCTCAGATACGCAGTATTTT. The entire variable domain, with the rest obtained from reference TRBV7-2 and TRBJ2-3, is as follows: GAGVSQSPSNKVTEKGKDVELRCDPISGHTALYWYRQSLGQGLEFLIYFQGNSAPDKSGLPSDRFSAERTGGSVSTLTIQRTQQEDSAVYLCASRPDRGRSDTQYFGPGTRLTVL.

This clonotype has a handful of counts. The chain links TRBV7-3 to TRBJ2-2, with TRBD1 as a possible D gene (6 bases). The CDR3 covers 15 residues. The germline V gene encodes CDR1 SGHTA and CDR2 FQGTGA. V was trimmed by 5 bases and J by 3 bases, leaving 13 bases between them. CDR3 nucleotide sequence: TGTGCCAGCAGCCCCCTGGGGGCGGACACCGGGGAGCTGTTTTTT. This codes for CASSPLGADTGELFF.

A note on this clonotype: This may be a read error: a much more frequent sequence differs by one nucleotide. The genes are TRBV5-5 and TRBJ1-5, with 9 positions matching TRBD1. The CDR3 extends over 13 amino acids. The germline V gene has CDR1 SGHKS and CDR2 YYEKEE (reference sequence). The J segment lost 9 bases and the V segment lost 3 bases, leaving 4 bases of the junction unmatched. DNA for the CDR3: TGTGCCAGCAGCTACAGGGGGCAGGGGCCCCAGCATTTT. It translates to CASSYRGQGPQHF.

A word on this clonotype: A clone one base away is much larger, so this may be a read error. The rearrangement links TRBV13 to TRBJ1-1; D not certain. CDR3 length: 15 amino acids. Germline CDR1 PRHDT, CDR2 FYEKMQ (reference sequence). This chain's CDR3 is CAGSVNRYMNTEAFF. DNA of the CDR3: TGTGCCGGCAGCGTAAATAGATACATGAACACTGAAGCTTTCTTT. The full variable domain, its missing parts supplied by reference TRBV13 and TRBJ1-1, is AAGVIQSPRHLIKEKRETATLKCYPIPRHDTVYWYQQGPGQDPQFLISFYEKMQSDKGSIPDRFSAQQFSDYHSELNMSSLELGDSALYFCAGSVNRYMNTEAFFGQGTRLTVV.

Notes on this clonotype: The conserved final phenylalanine or tryptophan is absent from the CDR3, which likely points to a read error. J is TRBJ2-7 and V is TRBV5-1; the D gene is possibly TRBD1 (5 bases). This CDR3 region has 16 residues. Germline-derived CDR1 and CDR2 are SGHRS and YFSETQ. The CDR3: CASGLGLRKGSYEQYL. The CDR3 coding sequence is TGCGCCAGCGGCTTGGGTCTGCGGAAGGGGTCCTACGAGCAGTACCTC.

On this clonotype itself: This may be a read error, as it is one base from a much larger clone. V usage is TRBV29-1 and J usage is TRBJ1-1, with TRBD1 matching over 7 bases. V shed 4 bases, J shed 7 bases, and the junction held 27 bases outside the gene matches. Germline CDR1 and CDR2: SQVTM and ANQGSEA. The length of the CDR3 is 19 residues. The chain's CDR3 is CSVASNRGTLTFLRGEAFF. CDR3 sequence (DNA): TGCAGCGTTGCAAGCAACAGGGGAACCCTTACCTTCCTACGGGGTGAAGCTTTCTTT.

This clonotype was detected a few times. V usage is TRBV9 and J usage is TRBJ2-1, with D perhaps matching TRBD1 or TRBD2 (6 bases each). Trimming removed 7 bases at V and 4 bases at J, with 15 bases between. The CDR3 totals 14 residues. CDR1 is SGDLS and CDR2 is YYNGEE in the germline V gene. CDR3 coding DNA: TGTGCCAGCGGTGTAGGGGGGAAGTACAATGAGCAGTTCTTC. It translates to CASGVGGKYNEQFF.

The J gene is TRBJ1-6, the V gene TRBV27; D is ambiguous. The germline V gene encodes CDR1 MNHEY and CDR2 SMNVEV (reference sequence). The length of the CDR3 is 17 residues. Trimming stripped 6 bases from V and 4 bases from J, with 19 bases between. DNA for the CDR3: TGTGCCAGCAGCCTATACTTCCGGGCCGATTATAATTCACCCCTCCACTTT. Translation: CASSLYFRADYNSPLHF.

A remark on this clonotype: The junction shows a germline mismatch at one end, possibly a read error. The chain combines TRBV12-3 or TRBV12-4 with TRBJ1-6; D is unresolved. This CDR3 is 13 amino acids long. CDR3 coding DNA: TGTGCCCGCAGTTTGGCGAGAGATTCACCCCTCCACTTT. As protein: CARSLARDSPLHF.

This clonotype was seen a few times. Mismatch with germline at one junction end may stem from a read error. The chain employs TRBV12-3 or TRBV12-4 and TRBJ2-3, with 12 bases lining up with TRBD2. The length of the CDR3 is 14 residues. The chain's CDR3 is CASRTSGGTGTQYF. The CDR3 nucleotides are TGTGCCAGCAGGACTAGCGGGGGAACAGGTACGCAGTATTTT.

This clonotype was detected only a few times. V and J are TRBV7-2 and TRBJ2-7, with TRBD1 matching 9 bases. J lost 3 bases, V lost 7 bases, and 10 bases had no gene match. Germline CDR1 is SGHTA and CDR2 is FQGNSA. CDR3 length equals 15 residues. The CDR3 DNA follows: TGTGCCAGCACCATTGGGACAGGGAGCCTCTACGAGCAGTACTTC. It yields the protein CASTIGTGSLYEQYF.

Remarks on this clonotype: An end of the junction does not agree with germline; a read error may underlie this. The chain couples TRBV7-2 to TRBJ1-1, with a possible D match to TRBD1 (6 bases). CDR3 length: 13 amino acids. CDR1 and CDR2 (germline): SGHTA, FQGNSA. CDR3 in DNA: TGTGCCAGCAGCACAGACAGGAACGCTGAAGCTTTCTTT. Its protein product is CASSTDRNAEAFF.

There are a few counts of this clonotype. The J gene is TRBJ2-1, the V gene TRBV20-1; no reliable D call. CDR1 and CDR2 from the germline V gene are DFQATT and SNEGSKA (reference sequence). V lost 4 bases and J 2 bases, leaving 9 bases between the germline ends. The CDR3 totals 13 residues. The CDR3 DNA reads TGCAGTGCTACCTGGGGTCCCTACAATGAGCAGTTCTTC. This sequence encodes CSATWGPYNEQFF.

This clonotype was observed a handful of times. Sequence at one end of the junction differs from germline and may be a read error. The V and J genes are TRBV7-9 and TRBJ2-1; D may match TRBD1 or TRBD2 (5 bases each). The germline V gene encodes CDR1 SEHNR and CDR2 FQNEAQ (reference sequence). The length of the CDR3 is 15 residues. The DNA for the CDR3 is TGTGCCAGCAGCCTAGGGGACGGCTCCTACGATGAGCAGTTCTTC. Protein sequence: CASSLGDGSYDEQFF.

This clonotype was detected a few times. This CDR3 reads CASSANYGELFF. The CDR3 region has the DNA TGCGCCAGCAGCGCCAACTACGGGGAGCTGTTTTTT. This chain joins TRBV5-1 and TRBJ2-2; D remains ambiguous. The CDR3 has 12 amino acids. The V gene's germline CDR1 is SGHRS and CDR2 YFSETQ. Trimming took off 4 bases at V and 7 bases at J, with 8 bases between the two ends.

This clonotype was observed at least ten times. J is TRBJ2-7 and V is TRBV7-9; 8 nucleotides match TRBD1. V lost 5 bases to trimming and J lost 6 bases; unmatched junction nucleotides: 6. Germline assignment: CDR1 SEHNR and CDR2 FQNEAQ (reference sequence). This CDR3 spans 13 amino acids. The CDR3 protein is CASSTNTGGEQYF. In nucleotides, the CDR3 is TGTGCCAGCAGCACAAACACAGGGGGCGAGCAGTACTTC.

Concerning this clonotype itself: This may come from a read error, since a much larger clone is one base off. This chain uses TRBV27 with TRBJ1-5; D is ambiguous. This CDR3 region has 13 residues. Trimming removed 8 bases at V and 0 bases at J, with 8 bases between. Germline CDR1 is MNHEY and CDR2 is SMNVEV (reference sequence). The CDR3 bases are TGTGCCAGCGACCCGTATAGCAATCAGCCCCAGCATTTT. Its protein product is CASDPYSNQPQHF.

On this clonotype itself: Since a much larger clone is just one base distant, this may be a read error. J is TRBJ2-1 and V is TRBV12-3 or TRBV12-4; D might be TRBD1 (5 bases). CDR3 length: 12 residues. The CDR3 spells CDSSLAGYEQFF. CDR3 nucleotide sequence: TGTGACAGCAGTCTGGCAGGGTATGAGCAGTTCTTC.

Notes on this clonotype: One junction end does not reproduce the germline sequence, and a read error may be involved. The J gene is TRBJ2-3, the V gene TRBV28, with D possibly TRBD1 on 6 matching bases. Germline loops: CDR1 MDHEN, CDR2 SYDVKM. CDR3 length: 17 amino acids. CDR3 region: CASRSPGQFLSTDTPYF. The CDR3, as DNA: TGTGCCAGCAGGTCCCCCGGACAGTTTCTTAGCACAGATACGCCGTATTTT.

Details on this clonotype: Being one base from a much bigger clone, this may be a read error. The chain has TRBV5-1 and TRBJ2-7; perhaps TRBD2 as D (5 bases). The CDR3 runs 14 residues. CDR1 and CDR2 from the germline V gene are SGHRS and YFSETQ. CDR3 amino acids: CAGSDRGLNYEQYF. CDR3 sequence (DNA): TGCGCCGGCAGCGACCGAGGGCTGAACTACGAGCAGTACTTC.